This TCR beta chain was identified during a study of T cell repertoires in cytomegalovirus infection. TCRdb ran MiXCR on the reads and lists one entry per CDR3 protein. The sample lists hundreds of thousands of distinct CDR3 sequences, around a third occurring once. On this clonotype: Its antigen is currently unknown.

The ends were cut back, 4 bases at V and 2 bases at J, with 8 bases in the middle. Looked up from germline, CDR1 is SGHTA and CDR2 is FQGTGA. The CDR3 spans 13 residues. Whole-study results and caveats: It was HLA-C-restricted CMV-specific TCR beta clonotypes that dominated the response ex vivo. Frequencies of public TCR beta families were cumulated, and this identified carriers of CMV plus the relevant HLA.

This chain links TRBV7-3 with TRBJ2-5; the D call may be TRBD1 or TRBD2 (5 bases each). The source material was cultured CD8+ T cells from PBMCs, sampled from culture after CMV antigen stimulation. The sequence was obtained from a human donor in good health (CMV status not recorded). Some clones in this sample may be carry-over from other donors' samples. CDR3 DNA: TGTGCCAGCAGCTGGGGGATTCAAGAGACCCAGTACTTC. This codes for CASSWGIQETQYF. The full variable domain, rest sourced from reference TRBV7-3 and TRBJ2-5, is GAGVSQTPSNKVTEKGKYVELRCDPISGHTALYWYRQSLGQGPEFLIYFQGTGAADDSGLPNDRFFAVRPEGSVSTLKIQRTERGDSAVYLCASSWGIQETQYFGPGTRLLVL.